The source of this T cell receptor beta chain is a study of blood T cell repertoires in COVID-19. Study context: COVID-19 samples, acute and convalescent, were from the United States, Italy and Spain.

This clone has at least ten counts. Produced via immunoSEQ multiplex PCR; TCRdb's table is partial and in-frame only. Among about 360,000 clones, 70% to 85% were seen once, and the ten largest hold under 1.2%. Per germline, CDR1 SGHRS and CDR2 YFSETQ. Germline trimming cut 4 bases from V and 8 bases from J; bases unmatched to any gene: 17. The CDR3 has 17 amino acids. The receptor's source is a human donor with acute or convalescent COVID-19. The donor label of this sample is uncertain. The rearrangement joins TRBV5-1 to TRBJ1-5; 8 nucleotides agree with TRBD1. The sample consisted of peripheral blood. In DNA, the CDR3 is TGCGCCAGCAGCCGTAACCCGACAGGGGTCCCATCCGAGCCCCAGCATTTT. The encoded protein is CASSRNPTGVPSEPQHF.